The 17 T cell receptor beta chains below all came from one sample that was sequenced in a study of cytomegalovirus exposure and HLA in healthy donors. Generated by immunoSEQ multiplex PCR, the TCRdb table keeps only in-frame clones and is missing some. Here the sample spans about 130,000 clones, around 80% being singletons. Sequencing was performed on PBMCs. Receptors were obtained from a man aged 25 to 45 in good health and CMV-seropositive.

The V gene is TRBV9, the J gene TRBJ2-1; D uncertain. The germline V and J ends were trimmed by 0 bases and 6 bases, with 10 bases remaining between them. This CDR3 has 14 residues. Germline-derived CDR1 and CDR2 are SGDLS and YYNGEE. The CDR3 DNA reads as TGTGCCAGCAGCGTAGAAACTATTCCCAATGAGCAGTTCTTC. Translation gives CASSVETIPNEQFF. Full variable domain (rest looked up from reference TRBV9 and TRBJ2-1): DSGVTQTPKHLITATGQRVTLRCSPRSGDLSVYWYQQSLDQGLQFLIQYYNGEERAKGNILERFSAQQFPDLHSELNLSSLELGDSALYFCASSVETIPNEQFFGPGTRLTVL.

The chain employs TRBV7-6 and TRBJ1-1; a possible D gene is TRBD1 (6 bases). Trimming left V 5 bases short and J 11 bases short, with 15 bases between. Germline values: CDR1 SGHVS, CDR2 FNYEAQ. The CDR3 totals 12 residues. Written as DNA, the CDR3 is TGTGCCAGCAGCCTTGGGACATCTCCGGCTTTCTTT. It specifies CASSLGTSPAFF. The whole variable domain, filled in from reference TRBV7-6 and TRBJ1-1, reads GAGVSQSPRYKVTKRGQDVALRCDPISGHVSLYWYRQALGQGPEFLTYFNYEAQQDKSGLPNDRFSAERPEGSISTLTIQRTEQRDSAMYRCASSLGTSPAFFGQGTRLTVV.

The gene calls are TRBV9 and TRBJ2-3; D gene ambiguous. Germline V gene lookup returns CDR1 SGDLS and CDR2 YYNGEE. The V and J ends lost 4 bases and 5 bases respectively, with 17 bases between them. This CDR3 comprises 15 residues. In DNA form, the CDR3 reads TGTGCCAGCAGCTCCCGGTTGCCAGGCCGAGATACGCAGTATTTT. Translation gives CASSSRLPGRDTQYF.

The gene calls are TRBV5-1 and TRBJ2-5, with D possibly matching TRBD2 (5 bases). The CDR3 sequence is 13 residues long. V was pared by 2 bases and J by 5 bases, with 10 bases between. Germline V gene lookup returns CDR1 SGHRS and CDR2 YFSETQ. The CDR3 region has the DNA TGCGCCAGCAGCTTTACGGGATTGGAGACCCAGTACTTC. It specifies CASSFTGLETQYF. Together with reference TRBV5-1 and TRBJ2-5, the CDR3 gives the full variable domain: KAGVTQTPRYLIKTRGQQVTLSCSPISGHRSVSWYQQTPGQGLQFLFEYFSETQRNKGNFPGRFSGRQFSNSRSEMNVSTLELGDSALYLCASSFTGLETQYFGPGTRLLVL.

This clone was observed a handful of times. The chain combines TRBV6-5 with TRBJ1-2; possibly TRBD1 for D (5 bases). Between the trimmed V and J ends, which lost 6 bases and 5 bases, there was a span of 13 bases. Germline V gene lookup returns CDR1 MNHEY and CDR2 SVGAGI. This CDR3 has 13 amino acids. CDR3 in DNA: TGTGCCAGCAGAGGGGCAGGGCCATATGGCTACACCTTC. Its protein product is CASRGAGPYGYTF.

This chain uses TRBV5-1 with TRBJ1-4; 8 nucleotides line up with TRBD1. The junction had 6 bases not matched to a gene; V was cut back by 3 bases and J by 8 bases. This CDR3 has 14 amino acids. Germline V gene lookup returns CDR1 SGHRS and CDR2 YFSETQ. The CDR3 DNA follows: TGCGCCAGCAGCTGGACAGGGTGGTCGGAAAAACTGTTTTTT. Protein: CASSWTGWSEKLFF. Full variable domain (outside the CDR3, taken from reference TRBV5-1 and TRBJ1-4): KAGVTQTPRYLIKTRGQQVTLSCSPISGHRSVSWYQQTPGQGLQFLFEYFSETQRNKGNFPGRFSGRQFSNSRSEMNVSTLELGDSALYLCASSWTGWSEKLFFGSGTQLSVL.

The chain couples TRBV30 to TRBJ2-1, with D possibly TRBD1 on 6 matching bases. V gave up 2 bases and J gave up 0 bases, with 23 bases separating them. This CDR3 contains 19 residues. Per germline, CDR1 GTSNPN and CDR2 SVGIG (reference sequence). CDR3 DNA: TGTGCCTGGAGTTCTCGGACAGCTTTCTATCCGAGCTCCTACAATGAGCAGTTCTTC. Its translation is CAWSSRTAFYPSSYNEQFF.

The chain has TRBV29-1 and TRBJ2-3; 8 nucleotides align to TRBD2. The V and J ends lost 6 bases and 3 bases, in that order; junction bases with no gene match: 17. The CDR3 has 17 amino acids. Germline V gene lookup returns CDR1 SQVTM and CDR2 ANQGSEA. CDR3 in amino acids: CSVTVGSGRAGTDTQYF. The CDR3 bases are TGCAGCGTGACTGTAGGATCCGGGAGGGCCGGGACAGATACGCAGTATTTT.

The J gene is TRBJ1-1, the V gene TRBV5-1; TRBD1 matches at 7 bases. J lost 2 bases, V lost 3 bases, and 7 bases had no gene match. CDR1 is SGHRS and CDR2 is YFSETQ in the germline V gene. This CDR3 is 15 amino acids long. The CDR3 sequence is CASSSSDRSNTEAFF. For the CDR3, the DNA is TGCGCCAGCAGCTCCTCGGACAGGAGTAACACTGAAGCTTTCTTT.

The chain joins TRBV6-1 to TRBJ1-3, with 7 bases aligning to TRBD1. Germline V CDR1 and CDR2: MNHNS, SASEGT. Trimming at V came to 0 bases and at J to 1 base, leaving 9 bases not matched to a gene. The CDR3 has 18 residues. CDR3: CASSEAAGGLNSGNTIYF. The CDR3 bases are TGTGCCAGCAGTGAAGCGGCAGGGGGTTTGAATTCTGGAAACACCATATATTTT.

The V call is TRBV7-9, the J call TRBJ2-1; TRBD2 matches 11 bases. The CDR3 is 17 residues long. The ends lost 3 bases at V and 2 bases at J; junction bases unmatched: 6. Germline V gene lookup returns CDR1 SEHNR and CDR2 FQNEAQ (reference sequence). The CDR3 sequence is CASSLETSGTPYNEQFF. In nucleotides, the CDR3 is TGTGCCAGCAGCTTGGAGACTAGCGGGACCCCCTACAATGAGCAGTTCTTC.

With regard to this clone: The germline gene is not matched at one end of the junction; a read error may be the cause. J is TRBJ1-5 and V is TRBV5-4; no reliable D call. The CDR3 consists of 13 residues. From germline, CDR1 is SGHNT and CDR2 YYREEE (reference sequence). CDR3 in DNA: TGTGCCAGCAGCTCCTTTGGGCAAACCGGGGTCATTTTT. Protein product: CASSSFGQTGVIF.

V is TRBV5-1 and J is TRBJ1-4, with 9 bases lining up with TRBD1. The germline V gene encodes CDR1 SGHRS and CDR2 YFSETQ. V trimming: 4 bases; J trimming: 7 bases; junction bases outside the gene matches: 8. The CDR3 covers 15 residues. This CDR3 reads CASSGGTGWTEKLFF. The CDR3, as DNA: TGCGCCAGCAGCGGGGGGACAGGGTGGACTGAAAAACTGTTTTTT.

CDR3 bases: TGTGCCAGCAGTAACAGGGGCCTTTACGAGCAGTACTTC. Translated: CASSNRGLYEQYF. This chain connects TRBV6-5 to TRBJ2-7, with 7 bases identical to TRBD1. Germline CDR1 is MNHEY and CDR2 is SVGAGI. Germline trimming cut 5 bases from V and 4 bases from J; bases unmatched to any gene: 5. This CDR3 contains 13 residues.

The gene calls are TRBV6-1 and TRBJ1-2, with a tentative D call TRBD1 (5 bases). Trimming left V 2 bases short and J 0 bases short, with 10 bases between. CDR3 size: 15 residues. CDR1 and CDR2 from the germline V gene are MNHNS and SASEGT. Written as DNA, the CDR3 is TGTGCCAGCAGTGAAATGTCAGGGCCTAACTATGGCTACACCTTC. Protein: CASSEMSGPNYGYTF.

The chain has TRBV9 and TRBJ1-3, with D hard to call. The CDR3 is 12 amino acids. Trimming shortened V by 3 bases and J by 2 bases, and 3 bases separated the two germline ends. CDR1 and CDR2 from the germline V gene are SGDLS and YYNGEE. CDR3 sequence reads: CASSDTGNTIYF. CDR3 coding DNA: TGTGCCAGCAGCGATACTGGAAACACCATATATTTT.

The chain couples TRBV7-2 to TRBJ1-5; D may be TRBD1 (5 bases). CDR1 is SGHTA and CDR2 is FQGNSA in the germline V gene. CDR3 length: 15 amino acids. V lost 0 bases and J lost 7, with 13 bases in between. CDR3 region: CASSLAWGGGQPQHF. The CDR3 DNA reads TGTGCCAGCAGCTTAGCATGGGGGGGAGGGCAGCCCCAGCATTTT.